A single sample gave rise to the 21 T cell receptor beta chains below, sequenced in a study of beta chain features in type 1 diabetes. The study's findings and limits: The study found moderately but significantly shorter TCRB CDR3s in all four CD4+ subsets of Type 1 diabetes patients.

Expressed TCRB transcripts were sequenced because the entire RNA isolate underwent reverse transcription. Sequenced by immunoSEQ multiplex PCR; TCRdb stores in-frame clones only, minus some. The table lists roughly 730,000 clones, over 10% of them singletons, with about 0.02% in the top ten. These receptors lack a known antigen. The sequenced sample was naive CD4+ T cells from blood. The source of these receptors is a man between 18 and 35 years old with type 1 diabetes.

V is TRBV7-9 and J is TRBJ2-5; no firm D call. The CDR3 sequence is 14 residues long. Trimming stripped 1 base from V and 1 base from J, with 7 bases between. CDR1 SEHNR and CDR2 FQNEAQ come from the germline V gene (reference sequence). CDR3 in DNA: TGTGCCAGCAGCTTAGGCAGGACCCAAGAGACCCAGTACTTC. Encoded protein: CASSLGRTQETQYF.

In the case of this clone: The junction departs from the called germline gene at one end, perhaps through a read error. Distinct nucleotide sequences in the sample also encode this CDR3. J is TRBJ2-1 and V is TRBV7-2; D gene unclear. The CDR3 covers 11 residues. CDR1 and CDR2 (germline): SGHTA, FQGNSA. CDR3 protein: CASSPYNEQFF. The CDR3 DNA sequence: TGTGCCAGCAGCCCCTATAATGAGCAGTTCTTC. Supplemented by reference TRBV7-2 and TRBJ2-1, the full variable domain reads GAGVSQSPSNKVTEKGKDVELRCDPISGHTALYWYRQSLGQGLEFLIYFQGNSAPDKSGLPSDRFSAERTGGSVSTLTIQRTQQEDSAVYLCASSPYNEQFFGPGTRLTVL.

V gene TRBV28 combines with J gene TRBJ2-7; D is unclear. Trimming stripped 10 bases from V and 2 bases from J, with 9 bases between. Germline CDR1 and CDR2: MDHEN and SYDVKM. This CDR3 contains 11 residues. The CDR3 spells CATPPTYEQYF. CDR3 bases: TGTGCCACCCCTCCCACCTACGAGCAGTACTTC. The whole variable domain, remainder taken from reference TRBV28 and TRBJ2-7, is DVKVTQSSRYLVKRTGEKVFLECVQDMDHENMFWYRQDPGLGLRLIYFSYDVKMKEKGDIPEGYSVSREKKERFSLILESASTNQTSMYLCATPPTYEQYFGPGTRLTVT.

This clone was seen a few times. This chain joins TRBV30 and TRBJ2-5; no reliable D call. The V gene's germline CDR1 is GTSNPN and CDR2 SVGIG (reference sequence). V lost 0 bases and J lost 2, with 10 bases in between. The CDR3 spans 14 residues. The chain's CDR3 is CAWSVGQPQETQYF. For the CDR3, the DNA is TGTGCCTGGAGTGTAGGGCAGCCTCAAGAGACCCAGTACTTC. Complete variable domain (other parts from reference TRBV30 and TRBJ2-5): SQTIHQWPATLVQPVGSPLSLECTVEGTSNPNLYWYRQAAGRGLQLLFYSVGIGQISSEVPQNLSASRPQDRQFILSSKKLLLSDSGFYLCAWSVGQPQETQYFGPGTRLLVL.

This chain joins TRBV9 and TRBJ2-5; possible D gene TRBD1, 6 bases. CDR3 length: 13 residues. CDR1 is SGDLS, CDR2 YYNGEE, per germline. V was trimmed by 4 bases and J by 5 bases, leaving 12 bases between them. The CDR3 loop reads CASSRQGLETQYF. CDR3 bases: TGTGCCAGCAGCCGCCAGGGGCTTGAGACCCAGTACTTC.

DNA for the CDR3: TGTGCCAGCCCCGCGGGCGCAGGGACAGATAGCGAGCAGTACTTC. Amino acid sequence: CASPAGAGTDSEQYF. The chain employs TRBV6-1 and TRBJ2-7, with 7 bases aligning to TRBD1. The germline V gene encodes CDR1 MNHNS and CDR2 SASEGT. The CDR3 spans 15 residues. With V trimmed by 8 bases and J by 6 bases, 16 bases remained unmatched.

This clone turned up a few times. The chain combines TRBV5-1 with TRBJ2-1; D could derive from TRBD1 or TRBD2 (5 bases each). The length of the CDR3 is 14 residues. V was cut by 3 bases and J by 7 bases, with 14 bases left in between. Germline V CDR1 and CDR2: SGHRS, YFSETQ. CDR3 protein: CASSSLGTLNEQFF. The CDR3 nucleotides are TGCGCCAGCAGCTCTCTCGGGACCCTTAATGAGCAGTTCTTC.

This clone turned up a few times. The chain is built from TRBV7-8 and TRBJ1-2; 8 nucleotides match TRBD1. Trimming at V came to 5 bases and at J to 4 bases, leaving 9 bases not matched to a gene. Germline V gene lookup returns CDR1 SGHVS and CDR2 FQNEAQ. The CDR3 totals 15 residues. CDR3 region: CASSPYRGIAYGYTF. For the CDR3, the DNA is TGTGCCAGCAGCCCGTACAGGGGGATCGCCTATGGCTACACCTTC.

The rearrangement joins TRBV10-1 to TRBJ2-7, with a possible D match to TRBD2 (6 bases). Germline V CDR1 and CDR2: WNHNN, SYGVQD (reference sequence). The CDR3 loop spans 15 amino acids. Trimming took off 3 bases at V and 2 bases at J, with 14 bases between the two ends. CDR3 in DNA: TGCGCCAGCAGTGATATAGAGGGAGGACCCTACGAGCAGTACTTC. It yields the protein CASSDIEGGPYEQYF.

Details on this clone: Distinct nucleotide sequences in the sample also encode this CDR3. V is TRBV29-1 and J is TRBJ1-4; D possibly corresponds to TRBD1 (5 bases). The germline V gene has CDR1 SQVTM and CDR2 ANQGSEA. V lost 7 bases and J 8 bases, leaving 14 bases between the germline ends. The CDR3 extends over 12 amino acids. The CDR3 here is CSGGAEKEKLFF. In DNA form, the CDR3 reads TGCAGCGGAGGGGCAGAAAAGGAAAAACTGTTTTTT.

The table lists this clone with a few counts. Other nucleotide sequences from this sample produce the same CDR3. The chain links TRBV18 to TRBJ2-3; 7 bases line up with TRBD2. The CDR3 is made up of 15 amino acids. The V and J ends lost 3 bases and 0 bases, in that order; junction bases with no gene match: 3. Germline values: CDR1 KGHSH, CDR2 LQKENI. CDR3 residues: CASSPPSGSTDTQYF. Written as DNA, the CDR3 is TGTGCCAGCTCACCGCCTAGCGGAAGCACAGATACGCAGTATTTT.

In regard to this clone: The same CDR3 arises from other DNA sequences in this sample as well. The chain combines TRBV5-6 with TRBJ1-1; D ambiguous. The germline CDR1 and CDR2 sequences are SGHDT and YYEEEE. Trimming pared 2 bases from V and 2 bases from J, leaving 10 bases between. CDR3 size: 14 residues. The CDR3, as DNA: TGTGCCAGCAGCTTCAGGCAGGCTAACACTGAAGCTTTCTTT. Translation gives CASSFRQANTEAFF.

This clone showed up many times. Other DNA sequences within the sample encode an identical CDR3. The chain couples TRBV30 to TRBJ2-6; D unresolved. Germline loops: CDR1 GTSNPN, CDR2 SVGIG (reference sequence). The CDR3 spans 13 residues. V lost 1 base to trimming and J lost 0 bases, with 1 base between them. DNA for the CDR3: TGTGCCTGGAGTGGCTCTGGGGCCAACGTCCTGACTTTC. Translation: CAWSGSGANVLTF.

This clone was observed a handful of times. The rearrangement links TRBV4-1 to TRBJ2-2, with 9 bases identical to TRBD1. V was pared by 2 bases and J by 6 bases, with 4 bases of the junction left unmatched. Germline CDR1 and CDR2: MGHRA and YSYEKL. This CDR3 spans 15 amino acids. Here the CDR3 DNA reads TGCGCCAGCAGCCAAACACAGGGGGCAGCCGGGGAGCTGTTTTTT. Translating gives CASSQTQGAAGELFF.

This clone was detected only a few times. V usage is TRBV30 and J usage is TRBJ1-2, with 8 nucleotides matching TRBD1. Germline loops: CDR1 GTSNPN, CDR2 SVGIG (reference sequence). This CDR3 is built from 16 residues. The trim removed 4 bases at V and 4 bases at J, leaving 14 bases unmatched. The CDR3 sequence is CAWTRTGISSGYGYTF. CDR3 coding DNA: TGTGCCTGGACACGGACAGGGATTAGTTCCGGCTATGGCTACACCTTC.

This clone was observed a handful of times. The rearrangement joins TRBV30 to TRBJ1-2; D not certain. The V end lost 2 bases, the J end lost 8 bases, and 9 bases lay between the germline ends. Germline V gives CDR1 GTSNPN, CDR2 SVGIG (reference sequence). The CDR3 has 11 amino acids. The CDR3 region has the DNA TGTGCCTGGAGTAGGGCGTTCGGCTACACCTTC. Translating it yields CAWSRAFGYTF. Using reference TRBV30 and TRBJ1-2 for the parts outside the CDR3, the full variable domain is SQTIHQWPATLVQPVGSPLSLECTVEGTSNPNLYWYRQAAGRGLQLLFYSVGIGQISSEVPQNLSASRPQDRQFILSSKKLLLSDSGFYLCAWSRAFGYTFGSGTRLTVV.

A few counts support this clone. The rearrangement links TRBV4-1 to TRBJ1-4, with a weak D call TRBD1 (5 bases). The V end lost 0 bases, the J end lost 3 bases, and 8 bases lay between the germline ends. CDR3 length: 15 amino acids. Germline V gives CDR1 MGHRA, CDR2 YSYEKL. The chain's CDR3 is CASSQEKGANEKLFF. The CDR3 coding sequence is TGCGCCAGCAGCCAAGAGAAAGGGGCTAATGAAAAACTGTTTTTT.

In this sample, this clone turned up a few times. This chain joins TRBV28 and TRBJ1-2; unclear D gene. Germline V lookup: CDR1 MDHEN, CDR2 SYDVKM. The V end lost 4 bases, the J end lost 1 base, and 13 bases lay between the germline ends. The CDR3 runs 15 residues. The CDR3 sequence is CASSSAGPDNYGYTF. For the CDR3, the DNA is TGTGCCAGCAGTTCCGCCGGGCCTGATAACTATGGCTACACCTTC.

This chain links TRBV25-1 with TRBJ1-1; D may be TRBD1 (6 bases). Trimming removed 0 bases from V and 0 bases from J, with 11 bases in between. CDR3 size: 16 residues. Germline lookup yields CDR1 MGHDK and CDR2 SYGVNS. CDR3: CASSEYRGSMNTEAFF. In nucleotides, the CDR3 is TGTGCCAGCAGTGAATATAGGGGGTCCATGAACACTGAAGCTTTCTTT. Drawing the rest from reference TRBV25-1 and TRBJ1-1, the complete variable domain is EADIYQTPRYLVIGTGKKITLECSQTMGHDKMYWYQQDPGMELHLIHYSYGVNSTEKGDLSSESTVSRIRTEHFPLTLESARPSHTSQYLCASSEYRGSMNTEAFFGQGTRLTVV.

This clone was picked up a small number of times. V gene TRBV7-2 combines with J gene TRBJ1-1; D is unresolved. CDR3 length equals 14 residues. CDR1 SGHTA and CDR2 FQGNSA come from the germline V gene. V lost 4 bases to trimming and J lost 0 bases, with 9 bases between them. CDR3 in amino acids: CASSSSGVNTEAFF. Written as DNA, the CDR3 is TGTGCCAGCAGCTCAAGTGGCGTGAACACTGAAGCTTTCTTT.

The chain combines TRBV6-6 with TRBJ1-1; D remains ambiguous. Between the trimmed V and J ends, which lost 4 bases and 0 bases, there was a span of 9 bases. In germline, CDR1 is MNHNY, CDR2 SVGAGI (reference sequence). The CDR3 loop spans 14 amino acids. CDR3 loop: CASSSRTLNTEAFF. In DNA form, the CDR3 reads TGTGCCAGCAGTTCACGGACGCTGAACACTGAAGCTTTCTTT.